Listed below are T cell receptor beta chains from one sample, sequenced in a study of blood T cell repertoires in COVID-19. TCRdb's copy holds only in-frame clones and misses some; the assay was immunoSEQ multiplex PCR. The repertoire holds fewer than 350,000 clones, with approximately 89% as singletons. Sequenced material: peripheral blood. The receptors were sampled from a man aged 35-49 years with active or convalescent COVID-19. Each CDR3 is given with its conserved first and last residue. D genes are given only for firm matches. The listing skips clone size in some rows; elsewhere it reads once, few, many or a size class.

TRBV10-1	TRBJ2-3	.	13	.	CASSETGTDTQYF	TGCGCCAGCAGTGAGACAGGCACAGATACGCAGTATTTT
TRBV4-2	TRBJ2-7	.	13	.	CASSQGLSYEQYF	TGTGCCAGCAGCCAAGGACTCTCCTACGAGCAGTACTTC
TRBV4-2	TRBJ1-5	.	17	once	CASSQEATGSSNQPQHF	TGTGCCAGCAGCCAAGAAGCCACAGGGTCCAGCAATCAGCCCCAGCATTTT
TRBV28	TRBJ1-5	TRBD1	15	.	CASRGTGGVNQPQHF	TGTGCCAGCAGGGGGACAGGGGGTGTCAATCAGCCCCAGCATTTT
TRBV2	TRBJ2-1	.	16	.	CASADRLDQATYEQFF	TGTGCCAGCGCCGATAGACTAGACCAAGCCACATACGAGCAGTTCTTC
TRBV5-4	TRBJ1-3	.	15	.	CASSFNTGSGNTIYF	TGTGCCAGCAGCTTCAATACAGGATCTGGAAACACCATATATTTT
TRBV5-1	TRBJ2-1	TRBD1	18	.	CASSLVTQTGQVFNEQFF	TGCGCCAGCAGCTTGGTTACACAAACGGGACAGGTTTTTAATGAGCAGTTCTTC
TRBV11-3	TRBJ2-1	TRBD1	15	once	CASSSQGDSYNEQFF	TGTGCCAGCAGTTCGCAGGGGGACTCCTACAATGAGCAGTTCTTC
TRBV5-4	TRBJ2-3	TRBD2	16	.	CASSSSGRGRTDTQYF	TGTGCCAGCAGCTCTAGCGGGAGGGGACGCACAGATACGCAGTATTTT
TRBV9	TRBJ2-1	.	15	.	CASSPPGHRTNEQFF	TGTGCCAGCAGCCCCCCGGGACATCGAACTAATGAGCAGTTCTTC
TRBV19	TRBJ1-5	TRBD1	15	.	CATRDSDRANQPQHF	TGTGCCACCCGAGACTCTGACAGGGCCAATCAGCCCCAGCATTTT
TRBV24-1	TRBJ2-2	.	14	.	CATRARGNTGELFF	TGTGCCACCAGGGCCCGGGGGAACACCGGGGAGCTGTTTTTT
TRBV13	TRBJ1-5	TRBD1	14	.	CASSRDRGNQPQHF	TGTGCCAGCAGCCGGGACAGGGGCAATCAGCCCCAGCATTTT
TRBV9	TRBJ2-7	.	14	.	CASSVSTGLGEQYF	TGTGCCAGCAGCGTGTCTACAGGTCTGGGCGAGCAGTACTTC
TRBV10-3	TRBJ2-7	.	12	.	CAISDNSYEQYF	TGTGCCATCAGTGACAACTCCTACGAGCAGTACTTC
TRBV7-7	TRBJ2-2	.	14	.	CASSLGSNTGELFF	TGTGCTAGCAGCTTGGGCTCTAACACCGGGGAGCTGTTTTTT
TRBV29-1	TRBJ1-5	TRBD1	13	.	CSVRTGANQPQHF	TGCAGCGTTCGGACAGGGGCAAATCAGCCCCAGCATTTT
TRBV19	TRBJ2-7	.	14	.	CASSIRQKSYEQYF	TGTGCCAGTAGTATACGACAAAAGAGCTACGAGCAGTACTTC
TRBV5-4	TRBJ2-1	TRBD2	16	.	CASSSKTSGRGDEQFF	TGTGCCAGCAGCTCCAAAACTAGCGGGAGAGGGGATGAGCAGTTCTTC
TRBV7-3	TRBJ1-3	.	14	.	CASSSGLDGNTIYF	TGTGCCAGCAGCTCCGGACTCGATGGAAACACCATATATTTT
TRBV9	TRBJ1-1	.	15	once	CASSAGGSLNTEAFF	TGTGCCAGCAGCGCCGGGGGGTCTCTTAACACTGAAGCTTTCTTT
TRBV29-1	TRBJ2-1	TRBD1	14	.	CSAEGQSSYNEQFF	TGCAGCGCCGAGGGACAGAGCTCCTACAATGAGCAGTTCTTC
TRBV28	TRBJ2-6	.	16	medium-sized	CASSSLSGTGANVLTF	TGTGCCAGCAGTTCCCTTTCTGGCACTGGGGCCAACGTCCTGACTTTC
TRBV30	TRBJ2-6	.	14	.	CALSSVSGANVLTF	TGTGCGCTAAGCTCTGTCTCTGGGGCCAACGTCCTGACTTTC
TRBV6-5	TRBJ1-4	.	13	few	CASTRQVSEKLFF	TGTGCCAGCACAAGACAGGTCTCGGAAAAACTGTTTTTT
TRBV27	TRBJ2-5	.	11	.	CASGSLETQYF	TGTGCCAGCGGGAGTCTGGAGACCCAGTACTTC
TRBV10-2	TRBJ1-6	TRBD1	15	.	CASSAQGANNSPLHF	TGCGCCAGCAGTGCACAGGGGGCAAATAATTCACCCCTCCACTTT
TRBV11-3	TRBJ2-2	.	13	few	CASLGQGTGELFF	TGTGCCAGCCTGGGCCAGGGGACCGGGGAGCTGTTTTTT
TRBV7-6	TRBJ1-5	.	11	.	CACALRQPQHF	TGTGCCTGTGCGCTTCGTCAGCCCCAGCATTTT
TRBV15	TRBJ2-2	.	16	.	CATSRLYQGGDGELFF	TGTGCCACCAGCAGGTTGTACCAGGGAGGTGACGGGGAGCTGTTTTTT
TRBV29-1	TRBJ2-3	TRBD2	16	.	CSVGSGLAGVADTQYF	TGCAGCGTTGGATCCGGTCTAGCGGGAGTAGCGGATACGCAGTATTTT
TRBV11-1	TRBJ2-7	TRBD1	14	.	CASSSPGQGAQKYF	TGTGCCAGCAGCTCTCCGGGACAGGGGGCGCAGAAGTACTTC
TRBV5-1	TRBJ2-7	TRBD2	14	.	CASSSGTSGIEQYF	TGCGCCAGCAGCTCCGGGACTAGCGGGATTGAGCAGTACTTC
TRBV7-3	TRBJ1-1	.	14	once	CASRRGQLNTEAFF	TGTGCCAGCAGGAGGGGACAACTAAACACTGAAGCTTTCTTT
TRBV5-1	TRBJ2-3	TRBD2	16	.	CASSLPGGKRADTQYF	TGCGCCAGCAGCCTCCCGGGGGGGAAAAGAGCAGATACGCAGTATTTT
TRBV12-3/TRBV12-4	TRBJ2-5	.	13	.	CASSSQGRETQYF	TGTGCCAGCAGTTCCCAGGGGAGAGAGACCCAGTACTTC
TRBV19	TRBJ1-6	TRBD1	17	once	CASAPGQGVQGNSPLHF	TGTGCCAGTGCTCCGGGACAGGGGGTTCAGGGTAATTCACCCCTCCACTTT
TRBV6-5	TRBJ2-2	TRBD1	12	.	CATKQGPGELFF	TGTGCCACCAAACAGGGGCCGGGGGAGCTGTTTTTT
TRBV7-2	TRBJ1-3	.	14	.	CASSSGTPGNTIYF	TGTGCCAGCAGCTCCGGGACTCCTGGAAACACCATATATTTT
TRBV19	TRBJ1-2	.	14	.	CASNGNPGNYGYTF	TGTGCCAGTAACGGGAATCCGGGCAACTATGGCTACACCTTC
TRBV7-2	TRBJ2-1	TRBD2	16	.	CASSLSREGLYNEQFF	TGTGCCAGCAGCTTATCACGGGAGGGCCTGTACAATGAGCAGTTCTTC
TRBV19	TRBJ2-2	.	14	.	CASSMGSPAGELFF	TGTGCCAGTAGTATGGGCAGTCCCGCCGGGGAGCTGTTTTTT
TRBV11-2	TRBJ1-3	.	15	.	CASSLGLPSGNTIYF	TGTGCCAGCAGCTTAGGGCTGCCCTCTGGAAACACCATATATTTT
TRBV7-9	TRBJ1-4	.	15	few	CASSLAAGALEKLFF	TGTGCCAGCAGCTTAGCCGCGGGGGCACTCGAAAAACTGTTTTTT